The 27 T cell receptor beta chains below come from one sample, sequenced in a study of regulatory T cells in long-lasting Graves disease. Assembly of TCR beta libraries relied on iRepertoire HTBI primers together with Arm-PCR of CDR3 regions. TCRdb re-called the multiplex PCR reads with MiXCR, one entry per CDR3 protein. The data contain about 470,000 distinct CDR3 sequences, more than 13% of them singletons. Noted time point: newly diagnosed GD, antithyroid drugs for less than 3 months. With RNA extracted from PBMCs as input, the TCR library was made. The sample also formed part of further work on T cells in Graves' hyperthyroidism and ophthalmopathy.

Sequenced material: peripheral blood mononuclear cells (PBMCs), taken at new diagnosis, from a patient treated with antithyroid drugs. These TCRs come from a woman aged 30 to 39 with Graves disease.

This clonotype was counted a few times. The rearrangement uses TRBV7-3 and TRBJ2-7, with 7 positions matching TRBD1. V lost 0 bases, J lost 5 bases, and 7 bases stayed unmatched. The CDR3 loop spans 15 amino acids. Germline CDR1 is SGHTA and CDR2 is FQGTGA. The CDR3 nucleotides are TGTGCCAGCAGCTTAACAGGACAGGCTTACGACGAGCAGTACTTC. Protein: CASSLTGQAYDEQYF. The full variable domain, completed using reference TRBV7-3 and TRBJ2-7, is GAGVSQTPSNKVTEKGKYVELRCDPISGHTALYWYRQSLGQGPEFLIYFQGTGAADDSGLPNDRFFAVRPEGSVSTLKIQRTERGDSAVYLCASSLTGQAYDEQYFGPGTRLTVT.

This clonotype was seen a few times. The chain recombines TRBV20-1 with TRBJ1-2; D uncertain. With 6 bases removed from V and 8 bases from J, the gap between germline ends came to 16 bases. Germline V lookup: CDR1 DFQATT, CDR2 SNEGSKA (reference sequence). This CDR3 spans 12 amino acids. The CDR3 spells CSASGPKEGYTF. The CDR3 nucleotides are TGCAGTGCCTCGGGCCCCAAGGAGGGCTACACCTTC.

There are many counts of this clonotype. V gene TRBV20-1 combines with J gene TRBJ2-1; tentatively, D is TRBD2 (5 bases). CDR3 length equals 15 residues. The V end was cut by 4 bases, the J end by 0 bases, with 13 bases between. Germline CDR1 reads DFQATT; CDR2 reads SNEGSKA (reference sequence). The CDR3 DNA follows: TGCAGTGCTACCGGAGCGGTGCGCTCCTACAATGAGCAGTTCTTC. Translation gives CSATGAVRSYNEQFF.

The V gene is TRBV19, the J gene TRBJ1-1; 9 bases line up with TRBD1. Germline CDR1 and CDR2: LNHDA and SQIVND (reference sequence). J lost 4 bases, V lost 7 bases, and 13 bases had no gene match. The CDR3 extends over 16 amino acids. CDR3 DNA sequence: TGTGCCAGTATGGACCGACAGGGGGTAGGCGGCACTGAAGCTTTCTTT. Amino acids: CASMDRQGVGGTEAFF.

This clonotype was seen ten or more times. This chain uses TRBV4-2 with TRBJ2-1; D is tentatively TRBD1 or TRBD2 (5 bases each). Germline-derived CDR1 and CDR2 are LGHNA and YNFKEQ. The CDR3 is 17 amino acids. Trimming took 0 bases from V and 0 from J, leaving 12 bases between them. In DNA, the CDR3 is TGTGCCAGCAGCCAAGAGGGGACCCGTAGCTCCTACAATGAGCAGTTCTTC. This gives the protein CASSQEGTRSSYNEQFF.

About this clonotype: Just one base apart from a much larger clone, this may be a read error. This rearrangement joins TRBV30 to TRBJ1-5, with D possibly TRBD1 on 6 matching bases. The CDR3 sequence is 13 residues long. The germline gives CDR1 GTSNPN, CDR2 SVGIG (reference sequence). The V and J ends lost 5 bases and 4 bases respectively, with 12 bases between them. CDR3 bases: TGTGCCTGGCCCGGGACACCGAATCAGCCCCAGCATTTT. This encodes CAWPGTPNQPQHF. Full variable domain (rest looked up from reference TRBV30 and TRBJ1-5): SQTIHQWPATLVQPVGSPLSLECTVEGTSNPNLYWYRQAAGRGLQLLFYSVGIGQISSEVPQNLSASRPQDRQFILSSKKLLLSDSGFYLCAWPGTPNQPQHFGDGTRLSIL.

This clonotype was seen many times. This chain joins TRBV4-1 and TRBJ2-3; 13 nucleotides agree with TRBD2. The junction had 8 bases not matched to a gene; V was cut back by 4 bases and J by 7 bases. Looked up from germline, CDR1 is MGHRA and CDR2 is YSYEKL. The CDR3 covers 16 residues. Here the CDR3 DNA reads TGCGCCAGCAGCCCACTAGCGGGAGGGGACAGCTATACGCAGTATTTT. Residues: CASSPLAGGDSYTQYF.

This clonotype was seen more than once but under ten times. The chain carries TRBV6-2 or TRBV6-3 and TRBJ2-1; D could derive from TRBD1 or TRBD2 (5 bases each). The CDR3 consists of 17 residues. The ends were cut back, 6 bases at V and 0 bases at J, with 18 bases in the middle. Germline V gives CDR1 MNHEY, CDR2 SVGEGT. The CDR3 here is CASRRGITPFSYNEQFF. Here the CDR3 DNA reads TGTGCCAGCAGGAGGGGTATCACTCCATTCTCCTACAATGAGCAGTTCTTC.

At least ten counts were recorded for this clonotype. The chain couples TRBV29-1 to TRBJ2-7, with a tentative D call TRBD2 (5 bases). V lost 6 bases and J lost 6, with 15 bases in between. Germline values: CDR1 SQVTM, CDR2 ANQGSEA. This CDR3 comprises 12 residues. The CDR3 loop is CSVSTGISEQYF. In DNA form, the CDR3 reads TGCAGCGTCTCAACGGGGATCTCCGAGCAGTACTTC.

This clonotype was observed at least ten times. The V gene is TRBV27, the J gene TRBJ2-1, with 8 bases that match TRBD1. The CDR3 sequence is 16 residues long. CDR1 MNHEY and CDR2 SMNVEV come from the germline V gene (reference sequence). After removal of 2 bases from V and 4 bases from J, the junction contained 7 bases not matched to a gene. CDR3 in amino acids: CASSLPPGQGYNEQFF. The CDR3 DNA is TGTGCCAGCAGTTTACCCCCCGGACAGGGATACAATGAGCAGTTCTTC.

As to this clonotype: The CDR3 does not end in the conserved phenylalanine or tryptophan, so this is likely a read error. The gene calls are TRBV11-2 and TRBJ2-1; possibly TRBD2 for D (5 bases). The V gene's germline CDR1 is SGHAT and CDR2 FQNNGV. The V and J ends lost 5 bases and 1 base respectively, with 18 bases between them. The CDR3 has 17 residues. CDR3 residues: CASSPSGIALSYNEQFL. The CDR3 bases are TGTGCCAGCAGCCCCAGTGGTATAGCGCTTTCCTACAATGAGCAGTTCCTC.

CDR3 residues: CASPTGTSGGSYNEQFF. The CDR3 nucleotides read TGTGCCAGCCCCACCGGGACTAGCGGGGGATCCTACAATGAGCAGTTCTTC. V is TRBV13 and J is TRBJ2-1; 14 bases fit TRBD2. CDR1 PRHDT and CDR2 FYEKMQ come from the germline V gene (reference sequence). With V trimmed by 8 bases and J by 1 base, 7 bases remained unmatched. The CDR3 sequence is 17 residues long.

The chain combines TRBV2 with TRBJ1-1; possibly TRBD1 for D (5 bases). This CDR3 has 15 residues. Between the trimmed V and J ends, which lost 5 bases and 5 bases, there was a span of 18 bases. Looked up from germline, CDR1 is SNHLY and CDR2 is FYNNEI. The CDR3 bases are TGTGCCAGCAGTCCCCGCGACGGGGGAGGAACTGAAGCTTTCTTT. Amino acid sequence: CASSPRDGGGTEAFF. Drawing the rest from reference TRBV2 and TRBJ1-1, the complete variable domain is EPEVTQTPSHQVTQMGQEVILRCVPISNHLYFYWYRQILGQKVEFLVSFYNNEISEKSEIFDDQFSVERPDGSNFTLKIRSTKLEDSAMYFCASSPRDGGGTEAFFGQGTRLTVV.

The chain links TRBV5-8 to TRBJ1-5; D unresolved. V lost 2 bases and J lost 7, with 7 bases in between. This CDR3 is built from 12 residues. Germline loops: CDR1 SGHTS, CDR2 YDEGEE. For the CDR3, the DNA is TGTGCCAGCAGCTTAAACGTCCAGCCCCAGCATTTT. It codes for CASSLNVQPQHF.

This clonotype was counted many times. The chain uses TRBV7-9 and TRBJ2-7, with D perhaps TRBD2 (7 bases). CDR1 and CDR2 (germline): SEHNR, FQNEAQ (reference sequence). The CDR3 is 17 residues long. Trimming took 0 bases from V and 3 from J, leaving 18 bases between them. The CDR3, as DNA: TGTGCCAGCAGCTTAGCGCCCCAAACAGGGAGGGGCTACGAGCAGTACTTC. The encoded protein is CASSLAPQTGRGYEQYF.

There are many counts of this clonotype. V usage is TRBV19 and J usage is TRBJ2-1; TRBD2 matches at 12 bases. CDR3 length: 16 residues. Germline-derived CDR1 and CDR2 are LNHDA and SQIVND (reference sequence). The V gene end was trimmed by 4 bases and the J gene end by 7 bases; junction bases not matched to a gene: 8. CDR3 sequence reads: CASSTGLAGSWNEQFF. The CDR3 DNA reads TGTGCCAGTAGTACGGGACTAGCGGGCTCTTGGAATGAGCAGTTCTTC.

This clonotype was counted at least ten times. The chain employs TRBV13 and TRBJ1-1; no definite D call. The germline V gene has CDR1 PRHDT and CDR2 FYEKMQ (reference sequence). V shed 3 bases and J shed 0 bases, with 8 bases lying between them. CDR3 size: 14 residues. CDR3 coding DNA: TGTGCCAGCAGCTTGATGACGGTGAACACTGAAGCTTTCTTT. Translated: CASSLMTVNTEAFF.

This clonotype was counted at least ten times. The V gene is TRBV5-1, the J gene TRBJ2-7, with 10 bases lining up with TRBD1. J was trimmed by 5 bases and V by 5 bases; bases with no gene match: 4. The CDR3 has 13 amino acids. The germline gives CDR1 SGHRS, CDR2 YFSETQ. CDR3 sequence reads: CASSSGTGDEQYF. CDR3 coding DNA: TGCGCCAGCAGTTCCGGGACAGGGGACGAGCAGTACTTC.

This clonotype has at least ten counts. The rearrangement links TRBV12-3 or TRBV12-4 to TRBJ2-5; D is tentatively TRBD1 or TRBD2 (5 bases each). The germline V and J ends were trimmed by 5 bases and 4 bases, with 26 bases remaining between them. The CDR3 consists of 18 residues. CDR3 nucleotide sequence: TGTGCCAGCAGTCCCCCACTCGGAAGCTTGGGGGTTAGAGAGACCCAGTACTTC. It is translated as CASSPPLGSLGVRETQYF.

The V gene is TRBV7-3, the J gene TRBJ1-1; 7 bases match TRBD1. The germline V gene has CDR1 SGHTA and CDR2 FQGTGA. Trimming cost V 0 bases and J 2 bases; bases outside gene matches: 12. The length of the CDR3 is 18 residues. The DNA for the CDR3 is TGTGCCAGCAGCTTAACCGGGACAGAAAGGGGCGGAAACACTGAAGCTTTCTTT. Its protein product is CASSLTGTERGGNTEAFF.

The rearrangement joins TRBV5-1 to TRBJ2-7; D not resolved. This CDR3 spans 13 amino acids. The V gene lost 2 bases and the J gene lost 1 base, with 7 bases spanning the gap. Germline V CDR1 and CDR2: SGHRS, YFSETQ. CDR3 nucleotide sequence: TGCGCCAGCAGCTTTGGCAAGTCCTACGAGCAGTACTTC. Translated: CASSFGKSYEQYF.

In this sample, this clonotype turned up many times. The CDR3 here is CASSQVDRGNTEAFF. The CDR3 DNA reads as TGTGCCAGCTCACAGGTTGACAGGGGGAACACTGAAGCTTTCTTT. This chain uses TRBV18 with TRBJ1-1, with TRBD1 matching 8 bases. This CDR3 region has 15 residues. Germline V lookup: CDR1 KGHSH, CDR2 LQKENI. Trimming removed 4 bases from V and 1 base from J; junction bases left unmatched: 5.

The chain is built from TRBV5-1 and TRBJ2-1; TRBD2 aligns across 10 bases. J gave up 8 bases and V 0 bases, and 5 bases lay outside the gene matches. The CDR3 is made up of 15 amino acids. The V gene's germline CDR1 is SGHRS and CDR2 YFSETQ. CDR3 DNA sequence: TGCGCCAGCAGCTTGGGGCTAGCGGGAGCCCATGAGCAGTTCTTC. Its translation is CASSLGLAGAHEQFF.

This clonotype was seen ten or more times. This rearrangement joins TRBV12-3 or TRBV12-4 to TRBJ2-3; TRBD2 matches at 8 bases. V was pared by 1 base and J by 5 bases, with 11 bases of the junction left unmatched. The CDR3 has 17 residues. The CDR3 DNA is TGTGCCAGCAGTTTAGAGGCGGGAGGAGGAGGAATAGATACGCAGTATTTT. Translating gives CASSLEAGGGGIDTQYF.

This clonotype was seen more than once but under ten times. The rearrangement joins TRBV30 to TRBJ1-2; the D is unclear. V was clipped by 2 bases and J by 4 bases, with 14 bases between them. The CDR3 has 14 amino acids. The V gene's germline CDR1 is GTSNPN and CDR2 SVGIG (reference sequence). For the CDR3, the DNA is TGTGCCTGGAGTTATGGGCCAACGGCCTATGGCTACACCTTC. It is translated as CAWSYGPTAYGYTF.

This clonotype has a count of ten or more. The chain carries TRBV7-9 and TRBJ1-2; TRBD1 matches 8 bases. The CDR3 has 14 residues. Germline trimming cut 5 bases from V and 2 bases from J; bases unmatched to any gene: 4. CDR1 SEHNR and CDR2 FQNEAQ come from the germline V gene (reference sequence). The CDR3 spells CASSPTGENYGYTF. CDR3 DNA sequence: TGTGCCAGCAGCCCGACAGGGGAGAACTATGGCTACACCTTC.

The J gene is TRBJ1-3, the V gene TRBV29-1, with D uncertain. Trimming shortened V by 5 bases and J by 0 bases, and 5 bases separated the two germline ends. CDR1 and CDR2 from the germline V gene are SQVTM and ANQGSEA. This CDR3 contains 12 residues. CDR3 amino acids: CSVHLSGNTIYF. In nucleotides, the CDR3 is TGCAGCGTTCATCTCTCTGGAAACACCATATATTTT. Full variable domain (missing parts from reference TRBV29-1 and TRBJ1-3): SAVISQKPSRDICQRGTSLTIQCQVDSQVTMMFWYRQQPGQSLTLIATANQGSEATYESGFVIDKFPISRPNLTFSTLTVSNMSPEDSSIYLCSVHLSGNTIYFGEGSWLTVV.